This is a list of T cell receptor beta chains from one sample in a study of PD-L1 blockade in urothelial cancer. Sequencing used immunoSEQ multiplex PCR; TCRdb keeps in-frame clones, though not all of them. The sample holds around 40,000 clones, about 89% seen once. Source: PBMCs, taken around atezolizumab (anti-PD-L1) treatment. These receptors were collected from a man in his 60s with urothelial cancer. The CDR3 runs from the conserved cysteine through the conserved F or W. The D gene is left open where the match is weak. Size values are once, few and many counts, or a class for expanded clones, and some rows have none.

J: TRBJ1-4
V: TRBV9
size: .
D: .
DNA: TGTGCCAGCAGCCCCCGGGCAGGGGCAGGGGAAAAACTGTTTTTT
CDR3: CASSPRAGAGEKLFF

J: TRBJ1-1
V: TRBV9
size: once
D: .
DNA: TGTGCCAGCAGCCCGGGTATGAACACTGAAGCTTTCTTT
CDR3: CASSPGMNTEAFF

J: TRBJ2-5
V: TRBV7-9
size: once
D: .
DNA: TGTGCCAGCAGCCCCCCGGCAGGCCAAGAGACCCAGTACTTC
CDR3: CASSPPAGQETQYF

J: TRBJ2-7
V: TRBV19
size: .
D: .
DNA: TGTGCCAGTAGTATAGATCCGTCCAGAGGCAACGAGCAGTACTTC
CDR3: CASSIDPSRGNEQYF

J: TRBJ2-3
V: TRBV21-1
size: .
D: .
DNA: TGTGCCAGCAGCAAAGAAACCATACTAGCGGGAGTTACAGATACGCAGTATTTT
CDR3: CASSKETILAGVTDTQYF

J: TRBJ2-6
V: TRBV6-5
size: once
D: .
DNA: TGTGCCAGCAGGCACAGGGTCTCTGGGGCCAACGTCCTGACTTTC
CDR3: CASRHRVSGANVLTF

J: TRBJ2-1
V: TRBV4-2
size: .
D: TRBD2
DNA: TGTGCCAGCAGCCAAGAGGCTAGCGGGAGCCCCAATGAGCAGTTCTTC
CDR3: CASSQEASGSPNEQFF

J: TRBJ2-3
V: TRBV9
size: .
D: TRBD2
DNA: TGTGCCAGCAGCGTTCTGTCTAGCGGGAGACAGGGAGATACGCAGTATTTT
CDR3: CASSVLSSGRQGDTQYF

J: TRBJ2-3
V: TRBV5-4
size: .
D: .
DNA: TGTGCCAGCAGTTTCGTACCGGGACTCAGCACAGATACGCAGTATTTT
CDR3: CASSFVPGLSTDTQYF

J: TRBJ1-2
V: TRBV6-4
size: .
D: TRBD1
DNA: TGTGCCAGCAGTGACTCCTACAGGGGGAACTATGGCTACACCTTC
CDR3: CASSDSYRGNYGYTF

J: TRBJ2-5
V: TRBV27
size: once
D: .
DNA: TGTGCCAGCAGTTTAGTCTTCCAAGAGACCCAGTACTTC
CDR3: CASSLVFQETQYF

J: TRBJ2-5
V: TRBV14
size: .
D: TRBD2
DNA: TGTGCCAGCAGCCCCGCAAGACTAGCGGGGCCTCAAGAGACCCAGTACTTC
CDR3: CASSPARLAGPQETQYF

J: TRBJ2-3
V: TRBV5-6
size: few
D: .
DNA: TGTGCCAGCAGCTTGTTCGGGACAGATACGCAGTATTTT
CDR3: CASSLFGTDTQYF

J: TRBJ2-2
V: TRBV5-1
size: .
D: .
DNA: TGCGCCAGCAGCTTGGTCGGTAGCGGCCGCACCGGGGAGCTGTTTTTT
CDR3: CASSLVGSGRTGELFF

J: TRBJ2-2
V: TRBV7-9
size: .
D: .
DNA: TGTGCCAGCAGCTCACAGGGAGTCGGGGAGCTGTTTTTT
CDR3: CASSSQGVGELFF

J: TRBJ1-2
V: TRBV7-9
size: .
D: .
DNA: TGTGCCAGCGGTCTTCAGGGATCGGGCTATGGCTACACCTTC
CDR3: CASGLQGSGYGYTF

J: TRBJ1-2
V: TRBV6-1
size: .
D: TRBD1
DNA: TGTGCCAGCAGTGAAGTTGGACAGGGGGCTCGATATGGCTACACCTTC
CDR3: CASSEVGQGARYGYTF

J: TRBJ2-5
V: TRBV6-5
size: .
D: TRBD1
DNA: TGTGCCAGCAGTTACTCAGGACAGGGGGCGCGGGAGACCCAGTACTTC
CDR3: CASSYSGQGARETQYF

J: TRBJ1-5
V: TRBV1
size: .
D: .
DNA: TGCACCAGCAGCCAGAGGGACAGGGGGAATCAGCCCCAGCATTTT
CDR3: CTSSQRDRGNQPQHF

J: TRBJ2-1
V: TRBV7-2
size: .
D: TRBD2
DNA: TGTGCCAGCAGCGCAGCGGGACGGAGCAATGAGCAGTTCTTC
CDR3: CASSAAGRSNEQFF

J: TRBJ2-7
V: TRBV11-2
size: .
D: TRBD2
DNA: TGTGCCAGCAGCTCCACGCCTAGCGGGGTCTACGAGCAGTACTTC
CDR3: CASSSTPSGVYEQYF

J: TRBJ2-3
V: TRBV6-4
size: .
D: TRBD2
DNA: TGTGCCAGCTCCTCCGGGACTAGCGGGACAGATACGCAGTATTTT
CDR3: CASSSGTSGTDTQYF

J: TRBJ1-2
V: TRBV6-6
size: .
D: .
DNA: TGTGCCAGCAGTTACGACAGAGTGACTAACTATGGCTACACCTTC
CDR3: CASSYDRVTNYGYTF

J: TRBJ2-3
V: TRBV7-3
size: .
D: .
DNA: TGTGCCAGCAGCCGCGAGGGGGCAGATACGCAGTATTTT
CDR3: CASSREGADTQYF

J: TRBJ2-7
V: TRBV7-3
size: .
D: TRBD1
DNA: TGTGCCAGCAGCCCGGACGGAACAGGGGGCGAGCAGTACTTC
CDR3: CASSPDGTGGEQYF

J: TRBJ2-3
V: TRBV7-3
size: .
D: TRBD2
DNA: TGTGCCAGCAGCCCCCGAGCGGGGGAAGATACGCAGTATTTT
CDR3: CASSPRAGEDTQYF

J: TRBJ1-2
V: TRBV15
size: .
D: .
DNA: TGTGCCACCAGCAGAGAACCGAGGGAAGTCTATGGCTACACCTTC
CDR3: CATSREPREVYGYTF

J: TRBJ2-1
V: TRBV10-3
size: once
D: TRBD2
DNA: TGTGCCATCAGTGATTCGGGGGGGTCCTACAATGAGCAGTTCTTC
CDR3: CAISDSGGSYNEQFF

J: TRBJ2-2
V: TRBV5-8
size: few
D: TRBD1
DNA: TGTGCCAGCAGCGACGAGAGGCAGGGGGCTAGCACCGGGGAGCTGTTTTTT
CDR3: CASSDERQGASTGELFF